This T cell receptor (beta chain) was profiled in a study of T-cell reconstitution after alpha-beta-depleted transplantation in children. Germline lookup yields CDR1 SGHAT and CDR2 FQNNGV. Trimming left V 5 bases short and J 5 bases short, with 12 bases between. This CDR3 contains 13 residues. Unique molecular identifiers featured in how the TCRbeta library was prepared. MiXCR was run by TCRdb on the PCR reads, yielding one entry per CDR3 protein. The sample shows roughly 500,000 distinct CDR3 sequences, around an eighth of them seen only once. The material was PBMCs from the stem cell graft donor, obtained from the stem cell graft. The genes are TRBV11-2 and TRBJ2-5; D call uncertain. The sequence came from a human donor who donated a stem cell graft to a child with combined immunodeficiency. Written as DNA, the CDR3 is TGTGCCAGCAGCACTTGGGGTAGGGAGACCCAGTACTTC. Translating gives CASSTWGRETQYF.